This TCR beta chain comes out of a study of shared clonotypes between healthy human individuals. Study conclusions and caveats: It was the non-shared clonotypes that had lower generation probabilities than clonotypes shared by all four donors. Approximately 4.6% of naive CD4 clonotypes were shared across a handful of donors. What limited the represented genetic and exposure-history diversity was the small number of donors.

V gave up 8 bases and J gave up 11 bases, with 24 bases separating them. CDR1 GTSNPN and CDR2 SVGIG come from the germline V gene (reference sequence). The CDR3 has 14 amino acids. Each sorted subset replicate got 200 ng genomic DNA, 25,000 to 35,000 genomes. Data came from immunoSEQ multiplex PCR; TCRdb stores just in-frame clones and leaves some out. In the table there are over 950,000 clones, approximately 80% of which are singletons. In regard to this clone: The antigen remains undetermined.

This clonotype originated in a man between 18 and 29 years old in good health. Some clones in this sample may be carry-over from other donors' samples. Sequencing was carried out using memory CD4+ T cells from PBMCs. This sample's subset: CD45RA-negative fraction. The chain joins TRBV30 to TRBJ2-2; a weak D match, TRBD1 (5 bases). For the CDR3, the DNA is TGTGCCGGAATTACAGGCCTGGGCGGTGGAGAGCTGTTTTTT. Protein sequence: CAGITGLGGGELFF.